The 29 T cell receptor beta chains listed next were all sequenced from one sample in a study of T cell responses to AZD1222 COVID-19 vaccine. Clones were read by immunoSEQ multiplex PCR, and TCRdb kept only the in-frame ones, dropping some. Of 100,000 to 150,000 clones detected, about nine tenths appear once; the ten largest clones hold 4.4%. The sequences come from peripheral blood, collected on day 0 of MenACWY control vaccination. The receptors originated from an adult in good health.

This clone was seen only once. CDR3 in amino acids: CAITASVVTDTQYF. The CDR3 DNA reads as TGTGCCATCACTGCTAGCGTCGTCACAGATACGCAGTATTTT. The chain has TRBV10-3 and TRBJ2-3; D possibly corresponds to TRBD2 (6 bases). The germline V and J ends were trimmed by 7 bases and 2 bases, with 13 bases remaining between them. The CDR3 is made up of 14 amino acids. Per germline, CDR1 ENHRY and CDR2 SYGVKD.

Here the CDR3 DNA reads TGTGCCAGCTCCCCGGGGGGGAAAGGCTACGAGCAGTACGTC. Protein sequence: CASSPGGKGYEQYV. The V call is TRBV28, the J call TRBJ2-7; 8 bases line up with TRBD2. The CDR3 consists of 14 residues. Germline assignment: CDR1 MDHEN and CDR2 SYDVKM. The V gene end was trimmed by 8 bases and the J gene end by 3 bases; junction bases not matched to a gene: 9.

CDR3 DNA: TGTGCCTGGGGGGTCTCTGGAAACACCATATATTTT. The encoded protein is CAWGVSGNTIYF. This chain links TRBV30 with TRBJ1-3; no definite D call. V gave up 5 bases and J gave up 0 bases, with 5 bases separating them. There are 12 residues in the CDR3. CDR1 GTSNPN and CDR2 SVGIG come from the germline V gene (reference sequence).

The V and J genes are TRBV11-1 and TRBJ2-7; D is undetermined. Germline V gives CDR1 SGHAT, CDR2 FQDESV (reference sequence). The V gene lost 5 bases and the J gene lost 2 bases, with 10 bases spanning the gap. This CDR3 is built from 13 residues. The CDR3 region is CASSPRTTYEQYF. CDR3 DNA sequence: TGTGCCAGCAGCCCCCGCACCACCTACGAGCAGTACTTC.

This clone has only one observation. This chain uses TRBV27 with TRBJ2-3; 8 bases fit TRBD1. The germline gives CDR1 MNHEY, CDR2 SMNVEV (reference sequence). The CDR3 is 14 amino acids. The junction had 4 bases not matched to a gene; V was cut back by 6 bases and J by 2 bases. CDR3 sequence reads: CASRQGGPTDTQYF. DNA of the CDR3: TGTGCCAGCAGACAGGGGGGCCCCACAGATACGCAGTATTTT.

The CDR3: CASSLGTGRDTEAFF. CDR3 in DNA: TGTGCCAGCAGCTTAGGGACAGGGAGGGACACTGAAGCTTTCTTT. The chain carries TRBV7-9 and TRBJ1-1, with 8 bases identical to TRBD1. CDR1 and CDR2 from the germline V gene are SEHNR and FQNEAQ (reference sequence). The CDR3 consists of 15 residues. J was trimmed by 3 bases and V by 1 base; bases with no gene match: 4.

The chain combines TRBV9 with TRBJ2-3, with 14 positions matching TRBD2. V lost 2 bases to trimming and J lost 0 bases; unmatched junction nucleotides: 8. Germline V CDR1 and CDR2: SGDLS, YYNGEE. The CDR3 loop spans 19 amino acids. Written as DNA, the CDR3 is TGTGCCAGCAGCGTGGCCCTGACTAGCGGGAGGGCCAGCACAGATACGCAGTATTTT. This sequence encodes CASSVALTSGRASTDTQYF.

The chain is built from TRBV19 and TRBJ1-6; TRBD1 matches 9 bases. The CDR3 runs to 15 residues. Germline CDR1 is LNHDA and CDR2 is SQIVND (reference sequence). V gave up 5 bases and J gave up 7 bases; unmatched junction bases: 6. CDR3 protein: CASSSNRGRNSPLHF. The CDR3, as DNA: TGTGCCAGTAGTTCAAACAGGGGGCGGAATTCACCCCTCCACTTT.

The CDR3 spells CASNGRVNSPLHF. CDR3 nucleotides: TGTGCCAGCAACGGCAGGGTAAATTCACCCCTCCACTTT. V usage is TRBV6-4 and J usage is TRBJ1-6; TRBD1 might be the D (5 bases). This CDR3 is built from 13 residues. CDR1 MRHNA and CDR2 SNTAGT come from the germline V gene. V lost 7 bases and J lost 7, with 11 bases in between.

This chain links TRBV3-1 (or the pseudogene TRBV3-2) with TRBJ2-7; the match to TRBD1 covers 8 bases. This CDR3 has 14 amino acids. Germline lookup yields CDR1 LGHDT and CDR2 YNNKEL (reference sequence). Germline trimming cut 9 bases from V and 4 bases from J; bases unmatched to any gene: 11. The CDR3 loop reads CARTNRGAGYEQYV. The CDR3 DNA is TGTGCCAGGACAAACAGGGGGGCGGGTTACGAGCAGTACGTC.

CDR3 bases: TGTGCCAGCAGCTTAGTTCGGGGGCAGGATTCACCCCTCCACTTT. Residues: CASSLVRGQDSPLHF. V gene TRBV7-2 combines with J gene TRBJ1-6, with a weak D call TRBD1 (6 bases). CDR3 length: 15 residues. The V gene's germline CDR1 is SGHTA and CDR2 FQGNSA. The V end was cut by 1 base, the J end by 8 bases, with 12 bases between.

V gene TRBV7-2 combines with J gene TRBJ1-2, with a tentative D call TRBD1 (6 bases). This CDR3 contains 14 residues. Trimming removed 3 bases from V and 3 bases from J, with 11 bases in between. The germline V gene encodes CDR1 SGHTA and CDR2 FQGNSA. The CDR3 reads CASSFNPGDYGYTF. As DNA, the CDR3 is TGTGCCAGCAGCTTTAACCCAGGGGACTATGGCTACACCTTC.

The chain combines TRBV6-2 or TRBV6-3 with TRBJ2-7; weak D call: TRBD1 (5 bases). This CDR3 region has 14 residues. Germline CDR1 is MNHEY and CDR2 is SVGEGT. V shed 1 base and J shed 2 bases, with 9 bases lying between them. The CDR3 bases are TGTGCCAGCAGTTACTTGCAGGGTCCCTACGAGCAGTACGTC. It yields the protein CASSYLQGPYEQYV.

The chain employs TRBV2 and TRBJ2-1; D is ambiguous. Germline CDR1 SNHLY, CDR2 FYNNEI. Trimming shortened V by 5 bases and J by 2 bases, and 10 bases separated the two germline ends. The CDR3 totals 14 residues. DNA of the CDR3: TGTGCCAGCAGTTCCGACCGTACCTACAATGAGCAGTTCTTC. This sequence encodes CASSSDRTYNEQFF.

This clone was detected once. The gene calls are TRBV7-9 and TRBJ2-2, with TRBD2 matching over 13 bases. From germline, CDR1 is SEHNR and CDR2 FQNEAQ (reference sequence). The V and J ends lost 5 bases and 2 bases, in that order; junction bases with no gene match: 17. The CDR3 is 21 residues long. DNA of the CDR3: TGTGCCAGCAGCAATCATCAGGGGCCACGGACTAGCGGGAGCAACACCGGGGAGCTGTTTTTT. As protein: CASSNHQGPRTSGSNTGELFF.

In its sample, this clone was seen once. The chain links TRBV30 to TRBJ2-1, with 8 bases identical to TRBD2. Per the germline V gene, CDR1 is GTSNPN and CDR2 is SVGIG (reference sequence). This CDR3 comprises 11 residues. CDR3: CASGTYNEQFF. In DNA, the CDR3 is TGTGCTAGCGGGACCTACAATGAGCAGTTCTTC.

This clone has a single count. This sample includes further DNA sequences coding for the same CDR3. This chain uses TRBV7-9 with TRBJ2-2; D call uncertain. CDR1 and CDR2 (germline): SEHNR, FQNEAQ (reference sequence). Trimming stripped 3 bases from V and 1 base from J, with 0 bases between. There are 12 residues in the CDR3. The CDR3: CASSLNTGELFF. As DNA, the CDR3 is TGTGCCAGCAGCTTGAACACCGGGGAGCTGTTTTTT.

This rearrangement joins TRBV28 to TRBJ2-2; D call uncertain. Trimming pared 1 base from V and 1 base from J, leaving 10 bases between. The CDR3 contains 16 residues. From germline, CDR1 is MDHEN and CDR2 SYDVKM. CDR3 protein: CASSLYPARNTGELFF. CDR3 in DNA: TGTGCCAGCAGTTTATACCCCGCACGGAACACCGGGGAGCTGTTTTTT. The full variable domain, completed using reference TRBV28 and TRBJ2-2, is DVKVTQSSRYLVKRTGEKVFLECVQDMDHENMFWYRQDPGLGLRLIYFSYDVKMKEKGDIPEGYSVSREKKERFSLILESASTNQTSMYLCASSLYPARNTGELFFGEGSRLTVL.

The V call is TRBV2, the J call TRBJ1-1; D remains ambiguous. The CDR3 length is 13 residues. The germline V gene has CDR1 SNHLY and CDR2 FYNNEI. Between the trimmed V and J ends, which lost 11 bases and 5 bases, there was a span of 18 bases. For the CDR3, the DNA is TGTGCCGGTTCGACGGGCTCGTTGACTGAAGCTTTCTTT. This sequence encodes CAGSTGSLTEAFF.

The count of this clone is one. The V call is TRBV12-3 or TRBV12-4, the J call TRBJ2-1; D is undetermined. The CDR3 extends over 11 amino acids. V was trimmed by 3 bases and J by 10 bases, leaving 7 bases between them. The CDR3 here is CASSFLGEQFF. The CDR3 bases are TGTGCCAGCAGTTTTTTGGGGGAGCAGTTCTTC.

This clone has only a few counts. The chain carries TRBV15 and TRBJ2-3, with 14 nucleotides matching TRBD2. The J segment lost 4 bases and the V segment lost 3 bases, leaving 0 bases of the junction unmatched. The length of the CDR3 is 15 residues. Germline CDR1 LNHNV, CDR2 YYDKDF (reference sequence). CDR3 region: CATSRTSGGADTQYF. CDR3 bases: TGTGCCACCAGCAGGACTAGCGGGGGGGCAGATACGCAGTATTTT.

This chain connects TRBV12-5 to TRBJ2-1, with unresolved D. Per the germline V gene, CDR1 is LGHNT and CDR2 is FRNRAP. Deletions cut 5 bases from V and 6 bases from J, with 14 bases between. The CDR3 consists of 14 residues. CDR3 sequence reads: CASGLGSAGNEQFF. CDR3 in DNA: TGTGCTAGTGGTCTGGGGTCGGCCGGCAATGAGCAGTTCTTC.

V gene TRBV10-3 combines with J gene TRBJ2-3, with D possibly being TRBD1 (6 bases). The CDR3 has 12 amino acids. Germline-derived CDR1 and CDR2 are ENHRY and SYGVKD. V lost 3 bases and J 6 bases, leaving 7 bases between the germline ends. Here the CDR3 reads CAISDQGDTQYF. CDR3 in DNA: TGTGCCATCAGTGATCAGGGGGATACGCAGTATTTT.

The rearrangement uses TRBV3-1 (or the pseudogene TRBV3-2) and TRBJ2-3; possible D gene TRBD1, 5 bases. This CDR3 contains 15 residues. The V end was cut by 1 base, the J end by 2 bases, with 10 bases between. Germline V lookup: CDR1 LGHDT, CDR2 YNNKEL (reference sequence). The CDR3 DNA reads TGTGCCAGCAGCCAAGCTGCCAGGGACACAGATACGCAGTATTTT. It yields the protein CASSQAARDTDTQYF.

The chain combines TRBV18 with TRBJ2-1, with TRBD1 identical over 7 bases. V lost 0 bases and J lost 1; bases outside the gene matches: 3. Germline CDR1 is KGHSH and CDR2 is LQKENI. CDR3 length equals 16 residues. The CDR3 nucleotides read TGTGCCAGCTCACCACCCGGGACAGAGTCCTACAATGAGCAGTTCTTC. Its protein is CASSPPGTESYNEQFF.

The rearrangement uses TRBV6-6 and TRBJ1-3, with D uncertain. V dropped 7 bases and J dropped 7 bases, with 14 bases sitting between them. Per germline, CDR1 MNHNY and CDR2 SVGAGI (reference sequence). The CDR3 runs 13 residues. The CDR3 loop reads CASTLLAGNTIYF. The CDR3 DNA reads TGTGCCAGCACTCTACTGGCCGGGAACACCATATATTTT.

The rearrangement uses TRBV19 and TRBJ2-7, with 7 bases lining up with TRBD1. The germline CDR1 and CDR2 sequences are LNHDA and SQIVND (reference sequence). The CDR3 loop spans 14 amino acids. The J segment lost 2 bases and the V segment lost 1 base, leaving 2 bases of the junction unmatched. The chain's CDR3 is CASSIGTGTYEQYV. The CDR3 nucleotides read TGTGCCAGTAGTATAGGGACAGGAACCTACGAGCAGTACGTC.

This chain uses TRBV4-1 with TRBJ2-7, with TRBD2 identical over 9 bases. This CDR3 spans 15 amino acids. Germline trimming cut 4 bases from V and 6 bases from J; bases unmatched to any gene: 10. Germline lookup yields CDR1 MGHRA and CDR2 YSYEKL. CDR3 amino acids: CASSLLTGTSSEQYF. DNA of the CDR3: TGCGCCAGCAGCCTACTCACCGGGACTAGCAGCGAGCAGTACTTC.

The rearrangement uses TRBV7-2 and TRBJ2-3; D possibly corresponds to TRBD2 (6 bases). Deletions cut 5 bases from V and 2 bases from J, with 14 bases between. CDR3 length equals 15 residues. Per the germline V gene, CDR1 is SGHTA and CDR2 is FQGNSA. The CDR3 region has the DNA TGTGCCAGCAGCCGGAGCGGCGGGGCCACAGATACGCAGTATTTT. It translates to CASSRSGGATDTQYF.